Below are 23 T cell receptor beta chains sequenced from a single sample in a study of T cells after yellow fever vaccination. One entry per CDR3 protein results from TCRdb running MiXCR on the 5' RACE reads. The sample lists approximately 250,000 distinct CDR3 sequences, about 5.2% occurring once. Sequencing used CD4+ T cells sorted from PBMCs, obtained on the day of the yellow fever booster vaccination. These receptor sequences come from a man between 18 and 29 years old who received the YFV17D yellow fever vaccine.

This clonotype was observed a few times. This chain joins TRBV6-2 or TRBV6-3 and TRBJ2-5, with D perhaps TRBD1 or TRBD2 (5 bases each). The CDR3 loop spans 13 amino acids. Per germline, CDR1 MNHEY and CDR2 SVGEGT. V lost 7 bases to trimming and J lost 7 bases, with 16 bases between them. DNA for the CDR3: TGTGCCAGCAAATGGGACGGAGCAGGGACCCAGTACTTC. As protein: CASKWDGAGTQYF.

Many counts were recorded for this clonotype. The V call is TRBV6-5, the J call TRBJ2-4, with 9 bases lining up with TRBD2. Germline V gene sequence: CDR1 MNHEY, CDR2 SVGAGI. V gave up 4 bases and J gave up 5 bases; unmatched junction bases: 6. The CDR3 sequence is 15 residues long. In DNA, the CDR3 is TGTGCCAGCAGTTCCTTAGCTAGCGGGGAAAACATTCAGTACTTC. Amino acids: CASSSLASGENIQYF.

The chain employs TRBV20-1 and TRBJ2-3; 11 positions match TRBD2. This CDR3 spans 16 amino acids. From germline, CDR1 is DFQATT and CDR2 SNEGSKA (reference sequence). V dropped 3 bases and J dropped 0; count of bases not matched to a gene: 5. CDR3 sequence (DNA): TGCAGTGCTAGGAGGTCTAGCGGGGGGAGCACAGATACGCAGTATTTT. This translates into CSARRSSGGSTDTQYF.

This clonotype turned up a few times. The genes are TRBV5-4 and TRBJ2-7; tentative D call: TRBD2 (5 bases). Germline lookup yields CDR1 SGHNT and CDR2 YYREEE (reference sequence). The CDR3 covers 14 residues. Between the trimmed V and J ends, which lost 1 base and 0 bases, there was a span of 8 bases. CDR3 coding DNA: TGTGCCAGCAGCTTGCCCGGGGACTCCTACGAGCAGTACTTC. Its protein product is CASSLPGDSYEQYF.

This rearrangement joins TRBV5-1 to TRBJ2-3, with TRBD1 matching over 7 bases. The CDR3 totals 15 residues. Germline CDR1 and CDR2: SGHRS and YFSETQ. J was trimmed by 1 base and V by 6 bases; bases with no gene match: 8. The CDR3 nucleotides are TGCGCCAGCACCGGGGCCGGACAGGGCACAGATACGCAGTATTTT. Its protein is CASTGAGQGTDTQYF. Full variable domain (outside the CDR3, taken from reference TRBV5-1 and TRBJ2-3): KAGVTQTPRYLIKTRGQQVTLSCSPISGHRSVSWYQQTPGQGLQFLFEYFSETQRNKGNFPGRFSGRQFSNSRSEMNVSTLELGDSALYLCASTGAGQGTDTQYFGPGTRLTVL.

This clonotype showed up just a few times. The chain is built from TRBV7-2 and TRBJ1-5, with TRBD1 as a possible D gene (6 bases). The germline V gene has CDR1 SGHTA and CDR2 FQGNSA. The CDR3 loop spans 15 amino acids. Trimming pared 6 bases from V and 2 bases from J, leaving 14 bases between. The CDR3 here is CASSSQGRGNQPQHF. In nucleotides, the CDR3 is TGTGCCAGCAGTTCCCAGGGGAGAGGCAATCAGCCCCAGCATTTT.

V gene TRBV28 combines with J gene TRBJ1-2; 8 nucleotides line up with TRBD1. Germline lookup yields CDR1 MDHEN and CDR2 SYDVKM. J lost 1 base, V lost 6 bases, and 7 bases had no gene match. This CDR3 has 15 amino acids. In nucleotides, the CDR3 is TGTGCCAGCAGCAACTACAGGGGGGTTAACTATGGCTACACCTTC. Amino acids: CASSNYRGVNYGYTF.

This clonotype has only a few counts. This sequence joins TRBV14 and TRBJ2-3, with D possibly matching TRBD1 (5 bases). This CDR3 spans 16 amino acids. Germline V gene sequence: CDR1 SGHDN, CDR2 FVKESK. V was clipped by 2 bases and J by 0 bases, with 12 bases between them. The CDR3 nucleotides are TGTGCCAGCAGCCAACAGACAGCCCGAAGCACAGATACGCAGTATTTT. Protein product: CASSQQTARSTDTQYF.

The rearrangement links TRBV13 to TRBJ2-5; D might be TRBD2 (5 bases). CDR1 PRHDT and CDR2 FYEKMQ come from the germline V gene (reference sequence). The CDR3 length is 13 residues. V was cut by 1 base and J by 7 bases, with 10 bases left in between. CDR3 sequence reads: CASSLVGSLTQYF. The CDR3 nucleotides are TGTGCCAGCAGCTTAGTGGGGAGTTTGACCCAGTACTTC.

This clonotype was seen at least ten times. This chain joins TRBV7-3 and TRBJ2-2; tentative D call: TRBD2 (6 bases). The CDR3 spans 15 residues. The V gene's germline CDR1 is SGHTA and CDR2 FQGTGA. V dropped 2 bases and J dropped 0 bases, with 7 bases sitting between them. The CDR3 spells CASSLGGANTGELFF. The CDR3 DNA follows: TGTGCCAGCAGCTTAGGAGGGGCGAACACCGGGGAGCTGTTTTTT. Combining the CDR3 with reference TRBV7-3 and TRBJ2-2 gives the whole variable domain GAGVSQTPSNKVTEKGKYVELRCDPISGHTALYWYRQSLGQGPEFLIYFQGTGAADDSGLPNDRFFAVRPEGSVSTLKIQRTERGDSAVYLCASSLGGANTGELFFGEGSRLTVL.

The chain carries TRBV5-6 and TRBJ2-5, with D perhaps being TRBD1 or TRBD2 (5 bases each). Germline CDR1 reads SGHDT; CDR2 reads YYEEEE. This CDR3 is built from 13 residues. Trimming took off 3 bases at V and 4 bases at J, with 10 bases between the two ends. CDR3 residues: CASSYGTVETQYF. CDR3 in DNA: TGTGCCAGCAGCTATGGGACGGTAGAGACCCAGTACTTC.

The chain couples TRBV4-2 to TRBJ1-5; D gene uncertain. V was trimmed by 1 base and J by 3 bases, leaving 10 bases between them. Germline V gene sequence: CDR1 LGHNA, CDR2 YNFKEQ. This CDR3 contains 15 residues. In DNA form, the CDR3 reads TGTGCCAGCAGCCAAGGGCAGGCCACCAATCAGCCCCAGCATTTT. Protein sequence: CASSQGQATNQPQHF.

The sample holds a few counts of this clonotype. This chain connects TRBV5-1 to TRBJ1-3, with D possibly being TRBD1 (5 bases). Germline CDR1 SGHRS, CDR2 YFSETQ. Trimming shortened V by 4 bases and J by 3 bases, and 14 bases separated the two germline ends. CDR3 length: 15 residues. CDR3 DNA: TGCGCCAGCAGCCCCAGGGCGGGGGATGGAAACACCATATATTTT. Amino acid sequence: CASSPRAGDGNTIYF.

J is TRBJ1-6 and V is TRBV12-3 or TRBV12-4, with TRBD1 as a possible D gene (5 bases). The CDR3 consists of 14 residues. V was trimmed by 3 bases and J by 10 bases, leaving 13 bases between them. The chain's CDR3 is CASSFWGSGSPLHF. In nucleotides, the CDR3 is TGTGCCAGCAGTTTCTGGGGCAGTGGGTCACCCCTCCACTTT.

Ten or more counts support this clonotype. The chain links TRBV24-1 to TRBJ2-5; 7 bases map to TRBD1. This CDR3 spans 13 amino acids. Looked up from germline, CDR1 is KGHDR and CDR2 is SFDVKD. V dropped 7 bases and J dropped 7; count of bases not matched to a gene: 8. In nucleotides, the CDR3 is TGTGCCACCAGACAGGGGAGTGTCGGGACCCAGTACTTC. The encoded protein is CATRQGSVGTQYF.

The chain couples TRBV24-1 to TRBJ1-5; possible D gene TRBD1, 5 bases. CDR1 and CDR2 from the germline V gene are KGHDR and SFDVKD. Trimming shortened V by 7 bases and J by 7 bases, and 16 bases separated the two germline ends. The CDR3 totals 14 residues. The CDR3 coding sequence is TGTGCCACCAGCCCTGGTGGGGGGGACCAGCCCCAGCATTTT. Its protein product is CATSPGGGDQPQHF.

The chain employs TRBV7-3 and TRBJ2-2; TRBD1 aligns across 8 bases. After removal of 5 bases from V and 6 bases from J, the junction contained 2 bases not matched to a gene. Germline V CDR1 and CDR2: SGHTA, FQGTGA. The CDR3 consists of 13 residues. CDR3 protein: CASSQTGAGELFF. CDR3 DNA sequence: TGTGCCAGCAGCCAGACAGGGGCCGGGGAGCTGTTTTTT.

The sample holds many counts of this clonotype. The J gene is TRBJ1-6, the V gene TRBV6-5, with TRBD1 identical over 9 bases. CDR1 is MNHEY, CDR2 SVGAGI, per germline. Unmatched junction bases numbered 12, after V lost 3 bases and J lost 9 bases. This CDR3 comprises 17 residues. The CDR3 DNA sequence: TGTGCCAGCAGTTATTGGGTCCCGGGACAGGGTGGTTCACCCCTCCACTTT. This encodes CASSYWVPGQGGSPLHF.

The CDR3 sequence is CASRIRASGGYTF. For the CDR3, the DNA is TGTGCCAGCAGGATCCGGGCCTCGGGAGGCTACACCTTC. The V call is TRBV2, the J call TRBJ1-2; no reliable D call. Trimming removed 6 bases at V and 8 bases at J, with 16 bases between. The CDR3 totals 13 residues. Germline V CDR1 and CDR2: SNHLY, FYNNEI.

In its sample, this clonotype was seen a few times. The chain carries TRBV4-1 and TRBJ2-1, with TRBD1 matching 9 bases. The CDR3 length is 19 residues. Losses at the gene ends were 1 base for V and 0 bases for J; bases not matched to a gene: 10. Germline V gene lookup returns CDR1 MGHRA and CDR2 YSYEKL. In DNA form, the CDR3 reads TGCGCCAGCAGCCAAGGGAGAACCGGGACAGGGAGCTCCTACAATGAGCAGTTCTTC. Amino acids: CASSQGRTGTGSSYNEQFF.

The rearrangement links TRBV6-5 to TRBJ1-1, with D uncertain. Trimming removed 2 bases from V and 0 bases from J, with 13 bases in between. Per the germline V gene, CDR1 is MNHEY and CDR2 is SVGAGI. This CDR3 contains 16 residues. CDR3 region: CASSYGLGRVNTEAFF. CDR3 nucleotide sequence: TGTGCCAGCAGTTACGGGCTGGGGAGGGTGAACACTGAAGCTTTCTTT.

The CDR3 nucleotides read TGTGCCAGCAGTTTTGGAGCGGGTCAGACCGGGGAGCTGTTTTTT. The encoded protein is CASSFGAGQTGELFF. J is TRBJ2-2 and V is TRBV12-3 or TRBV12-4; tentatively, D is TRBD2 (6 bases). Trimming cost V 3 bases and J 5 bases, with 13 bases left between them. This CDR3 has 15 amino acids.

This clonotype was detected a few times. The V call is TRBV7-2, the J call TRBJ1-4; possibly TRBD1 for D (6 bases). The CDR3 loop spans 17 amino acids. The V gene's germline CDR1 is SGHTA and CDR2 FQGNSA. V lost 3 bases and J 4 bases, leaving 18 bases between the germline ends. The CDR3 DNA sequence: TGTGCCAGCAGCTTTATAGGGGGGTTTGGCGTTAATGAAAAACTGTTTTTT. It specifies CASSFIGGFGVNEKLFF.